This is a list of T cell receptor beta chains from one sample in a study of vaccination and CD4 T cells after COVID-19. No antigen is known for these receptors. TCRdb reprocessed the PCR reads via MiXCR and lists one record per CDR3 protein. Counted here are around 15,000 distinct CDR3 sequences, around two fifths occurring once; the ten biggest clones make up approximately 7%. The specimen comprised CD4+ T cells from blood, cultured in vitro, sampled after SARS-CoV-2 vaccination. Receptors were obtained from a human donor who had recovered from COVID-19. The CDR3 runs from the conserved cysteine through the conserved F or W. A D gene is named only where the DNA matches it firmly. Size tells how often a clone was seen (once, few, many) or the class of an expanded clone, and some rows leave it out.

CDR3,DNA,D,J,V,size
CSARDQGQGRGYTF,TGCAGTGCTAGAGATCAGGGACAGGGGCGAGGCTACACCTTC,TRBD1,TRBJ1-2,TRBV20-1,few
CSARDPARDGGNQPQHF,TGCAGTGCTAGAGACCCGGCGCGGGACGGGGGTAATCAGCCCCAGCATTTT,-,TRBJ1-5,TRBV20-1,-
CASSPGDRQWQYF,TGTGCCAGCAGTCCCGGCGATCGACAGTGGCAGTACTTC,-,TRBJ2-7,TRBV28,-
CSVASPPGLSQPQHF,TGCAGCGTTGCCAGCCCTCCGGGACTGTCTCAGCCCCAGCATTTT,-,TRBJ1-5,TRBV29-1,few
CASSDGGSTGELFF,TGTGCCAGCAGTGACGGCGGGAGCACCGGGGAGCTGTTTTTT,TRBD2,TRBJ2-2,TRBV6-4,few
CASRGTTNSPLHF,TGTGCCAGTCGTGGGACGACCAATTCACCCCTCCACTTT,-,TRBJ1-6,TRBV12-3/TRBV12-4,-
CATAESQTYEQYF,TGTGCCACCGCTGAGAGTCAGACCTACGAGCAGTACTTC,-,TRBJ2-7,TRBV24-1,-
CATSEDRDAGELFF,TGTGCCACCAGTGAGGACAGGGATGCCGGGGAGCTGTTTTTT,TRBD1,TRBJ2-2,TRBV24-1,-
CSARDNPFGRVQPQHF,TGCAGTGCTAGAGATAACCCGTTTGGAAGGGTTCAGCCCCAGCATTTT,-,TRBJ1-5,TRBV20-1,-
CASSPQGMSSGANVLTF,TGTGCCAGCTCACCACAAGGAATGAGCTCTGGGGCCAACGTCCTGACTTTC,-,TRBJ2-6,TRBV18,-
CASSPAGNVADTQYF,TGTGCCAGCAGCCCAGCGGGAAATGTCGCAGATACGCAGTATTTT,TRBD2,TRBJ2-3,TRBV7-6,few
CASSEGQGTGELFF,TGTGCCAGCAGTGAGGGACAGGGCACCGGGGAGCTGTTTTTT,TRBD1,TRBJ2-2,TRBV6-4,-
CASSSGRTRQPQHF,TGTGCCAGCAGCTCGGGACGGACTCGTCAGCCCCAGCATTTT,-,TRBJ1-5,TRBV7-2,-
CSYGTDYNSPLHF,TGCAGCTACGGGACAGACTATAATTCACCCCTCCACTTT,TRBD1,TRBJ1-6,TRBV20-1,-
CASSQSWAYEQYF,TGCGCCAGCAGTCAATCGTGGGCCTACGAGCAGTACTTC,-,TRBJ2-7,TRBV23-1,few
CAWTVGNTIYF,TGTGCCTGGACAGTTGGAAACACCATATATTTT,-,TRBJ1-3,TRBV30,-
CASSRQGNQPQHF,TGTGCCAGCAGCCGACAGGGCAATCAGCCCCAGCATTTT,-,TRBJ1-5,TRBV12-3/TRBV12-4,few
CASSSNQETQYF,TGCGCCAGCAGCTCCAATCAAGAGACCCAGTACTTC,-,TRBJ2-5,TRBV5-1,-
CASSRDGTYGYTF,TGTGCCAGCAGCCGGGACGGAACCTATGGCTACACCTTC,-,TRBJ1-2,TRBV5-4,few